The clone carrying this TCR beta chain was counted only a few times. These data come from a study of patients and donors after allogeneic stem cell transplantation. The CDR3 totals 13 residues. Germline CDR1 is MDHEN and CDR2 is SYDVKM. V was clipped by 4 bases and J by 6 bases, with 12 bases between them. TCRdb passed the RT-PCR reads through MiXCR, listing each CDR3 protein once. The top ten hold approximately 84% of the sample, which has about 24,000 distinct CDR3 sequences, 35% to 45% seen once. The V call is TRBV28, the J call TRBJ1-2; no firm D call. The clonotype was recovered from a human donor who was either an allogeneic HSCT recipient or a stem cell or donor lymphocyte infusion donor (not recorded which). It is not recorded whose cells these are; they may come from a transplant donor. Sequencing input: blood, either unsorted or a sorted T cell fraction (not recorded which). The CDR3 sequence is CASSSPPGNGYTF. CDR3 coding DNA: TGTGCCAGCAGTTCCCCTCCGGGAAATGGCTACACCTTC.